Presented here are 18 T cell receptor beta chains from one specimen sequenced in a study of prognosis after radiotherapy for stage I lung cancer. Template was genomic DNA; TCR beta CDR3 amplified in two multiplex PCR rounds. Amplification during the initial PCR round employed primers specific to each TRBV and TRBJ gene. Each CDR3 protein is one row after TCRdb ran MiXCR on the multiplex PCR reads. The sample shows approximately 10,000 distinct CDR3 sequences, about 35% of them seen only once. The material sequenced was PBMCs, taken before or after stereotactic body radiation therapy (not recorded which). These receptor sequences come from a donor over 45 with non-small cell lung cancer.

The chain joins TRBV20-1 to TRBJ2-7, with TRBD2 matching 11 bases. Germline V lookup: CDR1 DFQATT, CDR2 SNEGSKA (reference sequence). V shed 3 bases, J shed 0 bases, and the junction held 10 bases outside the gene matches. The CDR3 runs to 17 residues. The CDR3 loop reads CSASGASGRPLSYEQYF. CDR3 nucleotides: TGCAGTGCTAGTGGGGCTAGCGGGAGGCCCCTCTCCTACGAGCAGTACTTC.

This clonotype occurred many times. The chain uses TRBV13 and TRBJ2-3, with TRBD2 matching over 13 bases. V trimming: 0 bases; J trimming: 3 bases; junction bases outside the gene matches: 6. There are 18 residues in the CDR3. Germline CDR1 is PRHDT and CDR2 is FYEKMQ (reference sequence). CDR3 nucleotide sequence: TGTGCCAGCAGCTTAGGCTTACTAGCGGGAGGGCAGACAGATACGCAGTATTTT. Translating it yields CASSLGLLAGGQTDTQYF.

The rearrangement uses TRBV9 and TRBJ1-3, with D tentatively TRBD1 (5 bases). Germline CDR1 reads SGDLS; CDR2 reads YYNGEE. The CDR3 has 15 amino acids. V lost 3 bases to trimming and J lost 4 bases, with 14 bases between them. CDR3 nucleotide sequence: TGTGCCAGCAGCGGACAGACAGCCTCCGGAAACACCATATATTTT. It translates to CASSGQTASGNTIYF.

By proportion, this clonotype is medium-sized. The chain joins TRBV6-2 or TRBV6-3 to TRBJ2-1; tentative D call: TRBD2 (6 bases). This CDR3 contains 15 residues. In germline, CDR1 is MNHEY, CDR2 SVGEGT. The V end was cut by 7 bases, the J end by 1 base, with 14 bases between. The CDR3 sequence is CASTPLGLSYNEQFF. CDR3 coding DNA: TGTGCCAGCACTCCCTTGGGACTTTCCTACAATGAGCAGTTCTTC.

This clonotype was counted at least ten times. CDR3 DNA: TGTGCCAGCAGTGTAACGGCTTATAGCAATCAGCCCCAGCATTTT. This codes for CASSVTAYSNQPQHF. The J gene is TRBJ1-5, the V gene TRBV6-1; no firm D call. This CDR3 has 15 amino acids. Per germline, CDR1 MNHNS and CDR2 SASEGT. V was clipped by 4 bases and J by 0 bases, with 10 bases between them.

This clonotype was seen a single time. This chain uses TRBV20-1 with TRBJ2-7; 9 bases match TRBD2. Germline lookup yields CDR1 DFQATT and CDR2 SNEGSKA (reference sequence). The CDR3 length is 14 residues. Trimming removed 2 bases from V and 3 bases from J; junction bases left unmatched: 5. CDR3 nucleotide sequence: TGCAGTGCTAGAAGTTGGACTAGCGTCTACGAGCAGTACTTC. Translated, it gives CSARSWTSVYEQYF.

In its sample, this clonotype was seen many times. The chain carries TRBV7-9 and TRBJ1-2; no clear D. The CDR3 sequence is 13 residues long. The germline gives CDR1 SEHNR, CDR2 FQNEAQ (reference sequence). V was clipped by 4 bases and J by 3 bases, with 9 bases between them. The CDR3 here is CASSSDADYGYTF. The CDR3 DNA follows: TGTGCCAGCAGCTCCGACGCGGACTATGGCTACACCTTC.

The rearrangement joins TRBV20-1 to TRBJ2-1, with D tentatively TRBD2 (6 bases). Germline assignment: CDR1 DFQATT and CDR2 SNEGSKA (reference sequence). This CDR3 has 14 amino acids. The V gene lost 1 base and the J gene lost 4 bases, with 11 bases spanning the gap. The DNA of the CDR3 is TGCAGTGCTAGAGGGGATAGCGGTTACAATGAGCAGTTCTTC. Its translation: CSARGDSGYNEQFF.

Ten or more counts support this clonotype. This chain uses TRBV29-1 with TRBJ1-3, with TRBD1 identical over 7 bases. V lost 3 bases and J lost 0; bases outside the gene matches: 2. This CDR3 has 14 residues. CDR1 and CDR2 from the germline V gene are SQVTM and ANQGSEA. The CDR3 is CSVDQGGSGNTIYF. CDR3 bases: TGCAGCGTTGATCAGGGGGGCTCTGGAAACACCATATATTTT.

This rearrangement joins TRBV20-1 to TRBJ1-5; 7 nucleotides agree with TRBD1. Trimming cost V 5 bases and J 0 bases; bases outside gene matches: 10. The CDR3 loop spans 16 amino acids. Germline CDR1 and CDR2: DFQATT and SNEGSKA (reference sequence). In DNA form, the CDR3 reads TGCAGTGCTGTAAGACAGGGTTCCCCTAGCAATCAGCCCCAGCATTTT. Residues: CSAVRQGSPSNQPQHF.

V usage is TRBV7-6 and J usage is TRBJ2-7, with 13 bases fitting TRBD2. CDR1 and CDR2 (germline): SGHVS, FNYEAQ. This CDR3 is built from 18 residues. Trimming took 3 bases from V and 0 from J; bases not matched to a gene: 8. Here the CDR3 reads CASSFLGTSGDSSYEQYF. CDR3 nucleotides: TGTGCCAGCAGCTTCCTCGGGACTAGCGGGGATAGCTCCTACGAGCAGTACTTC.

This clonotype appeared many times. V gene TRBV7-2 combines with J gene TRBJ2-2, with D perhaps TRBD2 (6 bases). V lost 5 bases, J lost 3 bases, and 13 bases lay in between. Germline values: CDR1 SGHTA, CDR2 FQGNSA. CDR3 length: 15 residues. CDR3 protein: CASSTSSVHTGELFF. CDR3 DNA sequence: TGTGCCAGCAGCACCTCTAGCGTGCACACCGGGGAGCTGTTTTTT.

The sample holds a few counts of this clonotype. A clone one base away is much larger, so this may be a read error. The CDR3 coding sequence is TGTGCCAGCAGCTCTCGGTCCGGGGAGCTGCTTTTT. Residues: CASSSRSGELLF. The rearrangement links TRBV7-6 to TRBJ2-2; D might be TRBD2 (5 bases). The CDR3 loop spans 12 amino acids. Per germline, CDR1 SGHVS and CDR2 FNYEAQ.

By its share, this clonotype is medium-sized. The chain uses TRBV6-4 and TRBJ2-1; tentatively, D is TRBD2 (8 bases). Germline V gives CDR1 MRHNA, CDR2 SNTAGT. This CDR3 region has 20 residues. Trimming pared 6 bases from V and 0 bases from J, leaving 27 bases between. CDR3 DNA: TGTGCCAGCAGGGGCCTCGGACAGGACCTTACTAGCGGCTCCTACAATGAGCAGTTCTTC. This encodes CASRGLGQDLTSGSYNEQFF.

CDR3 in amino acids: CASSLGPTSGREQYF. In DNA, the CDR3 is TGCGCCAGCAGCTTGGGGCCAACTAGCGGTAGAGAGCAGTACTTC. The chain combines TRBV5-1 with TRBJ2-7; 8 nucleotides line up with TRBD2. The CDR3 sequence is 15 residues long. V trimming: 0 bases; J trimming: 7 bases; junction bases outside the gene matches: 9. Germline V lookup: CDR1 SGHRS, CDR2 YFSETQ.

This chain connects TRBV27 to TRBJ1-5, with a weak D call TRBD1 (5 bases). Between the trimmed V and J ends, which lost 5 bases and 16 bases, there was a span of 24 bases. The germline V gene encodes CDR1 MNHEY and CDR2 SMNVEV (reference sequence). The CDR3 is made up of 14 amino acids. The CDR3 is CASSIRDWDEPEHF. CDR3 coding DNA: TGTGCCAGCAGTATCCGCGACTGGGACGAGCCCGAACATTTT.

On this clonotype itself: It differs at one base from a far larger clone, so likely a read error. The chain recombines TRBV6-4 with TRBJ2-7, with no clear D. V was cut by 3 bases and J by 2 bases, with 20 bases left in between. Looked up from germline, CDR1 is MRHNA and CDR2 is SNTAGT. The CDR3 sequence is 17 residues long. CDR3 amino acids: CASSEEWGRAIPYEQYV. In DNA form, the CDR3 reads TGTGCCAGCAGTGAGGAGTGGGGAAGGGCTATCCCCTACGAGCAGTACGTC.

This clonotype was seen ten or more times. The chain links TRBV12-3 or TRBV12-4 to TRBJ1-3; 8 bases align to TRBD1. V trimming: 7 bases; J trimming: 6 bases; junction bases outside the gene matches: 5. The CDR3 spans 13 residues. This CDR3 is CASTLTGENTIYF. DNA of the CDR3: TGTGCCAGCACTCTGACAGGGGAAAACACCATATATTTT.